The present T cell receptor beta chain was sequenced within a study of blood T cell repertoires in COVID-19. The protocol was immunoSEQ multiplex PCR, while the TCRdb copy is restricted to in-frame clones and leaves out a portion. The sample carries a few hundred thousand clones, nearly 90% recorded once. The CDR3 spans 13 residues. Per the germline V gene, CDR1 is SGHRS and CDR2 is YFSETQ. V gave up 3 bases and J gave up 3 bases, with 9 bases separating them. The rearrangement joins TRBV5-1 to TRBJ1-1; D perhaps matches TRBD1 (6 bases). This TCR was recovered from a woman in her forties or fifties who had been exposed to COVID-19. Sequencing used PBMCs or T cells enriched from blood (not recorded which). The DNA for the CDR3 is TGCGCCAGCAGCTCAGACAGGTACACTGAAGCTTTCTTT. Protein product: CASSSDRYTEAFF. Full variable domain (missing parts from reference TRBV5-1 and TRBJ1-1): KAGVTQTPRYLIKTRGQQVTLSCSPISGHRSVSWYQQTPGQGLQFLFEYFSETQRNKGNFPGRFSGRQFSNSRSEMNVSTLELGDSALYLCASSSDRYTEAFFGQGTRLTVV.